A selection of T cell receptor beta chains follows, all from one sample in a study of blood T cell repertoires in COVID-19. Only in-frame clones appear in the TCRdb table, and some are missing; sequencing was by immunoSEQ multiplex PCR. The table has 140,000 or so clones, about 87% seen once. The sequenced sample consisted of peripheral blood. These TCRs come from a woman at least 80 years old with acute or convalescent COVID-19. Both conserved end residues are part of each CDR3. Fields, in order: V gene, D gene, J gene, clone size, CDR3 DNA, CDR3 protein. The D gene is left open where the match is weak. Clone size is not always given. Where it is, it says once, few, many or a class for expanded clones.

TRBV15,NA,TRBJ1-3,once,TGTGCCACCAGCAGAGATATTGGGGGAGGTGGAAACACCATATATTTT,CATSRDIGGGGNTIYF
TRBV5-4,TRBD1,TRBJ2-1,NA,TGTGCCAGCAGTCAAACAGGGGAGAAGCAGTTCTTC,CASSQTGEKQFF
TRBV21-1,NA,TRBJ2-7,NA,TGTGCCAGCAGCACGAGGGACAGCAAATACGAGCAGTACTTC,CASSTRDSKYEQYF
TRBV3-1/TRBV3-2,TRBD1,TRBJ1-2,NA,TGTGCCAGCAGCCGAACAGGGGGCGAGGATGGCTACACCTTC,CASSRTGGEDGYTF
TRBV19,TRBD1,TRBJ1-4,once,TGTGCCAGTCGGACAGGGCTCCCTGAAAAACTGTTTTTT,CASRTGLPEKLFF
TRBV5-6,TRBD1,TRBJ2-2,NA,TGTGCCAGCAGCTTGGTAGCAGGGGGCAGGGCGAACACCGGGGAGCTGTTTTTT,CASSLVAGGRANTGELFF
TRBV6-2/TRBV6-3,NA,TRBJ1-1,NA,TGTGCCAGCAGTTACTCATCCAGGAACACTGAAGCTTTCTTT,CASSYSSRNTEAFF
TRBV6-5,NA,TRBJ1-2,NA,TGTGCCAGCAGTTATAACAGGTTTAATGGCTACACCTTC,CASSYNRFNGYTF
TRBV18,TRBD1,TRBJ2-7,once,TGTGCCAGCTCACTCGGACAGGGGGCGGGCGAGCAGTACTTC,CASSLGQGAGEQYF
TRBV6-5,TRBD1,TRBJ2-5,NA,TGTGCCAGCAGGCCGCAGGGGGCCGGGGAGACCCAGTACTTC,CASRPQGAGETQYF
TRBV14,NA,TRBJ2-1,NA,TGTGCCAGCAGCCCATGGGCAGAACTTTACAATGAGCAGTTCTTC,CASSPWAELYNEQFF
TRBV5-1,TRBD1,TRBJ1-2,NA,TGCGCCAGCAGCTTCATCGACAGGGGAAGTAACTATGGCTACACCTTC,CASSFIDRGSNYGYTF
TRBV3-1/TRBV3-2,TRBD2,TRBJ2-5,few,TGTGCCAGCAGCCAGCGGGGGGCAAGGGAGACCCAGTACTTC,CASSQRGARETQYF
TRBV5-1,TRBD1,TRBJ1-1,NA,TGCGCCAGCAGCTGGGACAGGGGTAACACTGAAGCTTTCTTT,CASSWDRGNTEAFF
TRBV21-1,NA,TRBJ1-2,NA,TGTGCCAGCAGTCAAAAGGACAACGACGCCTCTAACTATGGCTACACCTTC,CASSQKDNDASNYGYTF
TRBV19,NA,TRBJ2-1,once,TGTGCCAGTAGCTATCTTACAATGACAGGCGGTCCGGGGAATGAGCAGTTCTTC,CASSYLTMTGGPGNEQFF